This T cell receptor beta chain appears in the sequencing data of a study of sequential checkpoint blockade in melanoma. Study overall: Randomization was 1:1 between first-line nivolumab→ipilimumab and ipilimumab→nivolumab. Maintenance nivolumab came after either treatment sequence.

TCRdb's copy holds only in-frame clones and misses some; the assay was immunoSEQ multiplex PCR. The table shows 20,000 to 25,000 clones, with around 80% occurring only once. Sample treatment: randomized to nivolumab then ipilimumab (arm A) or the reverse (arm B). None of the patients previously received DNA-damaging chemotherapy. Sorted cells were live CD3+CD8+, lacking CD19 and CD56, from PBMCs. Germline CDR1 reads KGHSH; CDR2 reads LQKENI. CDR3 size: 16 residues. Deletions cut 3 bases from V and 0 bases from J, with 9 bases between. The TCR originated in a human donor with melanoma. Sequenced material: CD8+ T cells sorted from blood (inferred from file names), taken from a patient given nivolumab and ipilimumab in sequence. J is TRBJ2-6 and V is TRBV18; D not resolved. The CDR3 spells CASSPLQTSGANVLTF. The CDR3 bases are TGTGCCAGCTCACCTTTACAGACCTCTGGGGCCAACGTCCTGACTTTC.